The 21 T cell receptor beta chains in this list originate from one sample, sequenced in a study of shared clonotypes between healthy human individuals. Naive CD8 cells comprised CD45RO-negative, CCR7-positively selected cells, excluding terminally differentiated effector memory CD45RA+ cells. Only in-frame clones appear in the TCRdb table, and some are missing; sequencing was by immunoSEQ multiplex PCR. The data show about 680,000 clones, about 92% seen once. The sequenced material came from naive CD8+ T cells sorted from blood. The receptors come from a man aged 30 to 39 in good health.

This clone has just a few counts. The chain carries TRBV11-2 and TRBJ2-5, with 13 bases fitting TRBD2. The germline gives CDR1 SGHAT, CDR2 FQNNGV. The V gene end was trimmed by 4 bases and the J gene end by 3 bases; junction bases not matched to a gene: 2. The CDR3 is made up of 15 amino acids. The CDR3 protein is CASSSGLAGEETQYF. The CDR3, as DNA: TGTGCCAGCAGCTCCGGACTAGCGGGAGAAGAGACCCAGTACTTC.

The chain has TRBV29-1 and TRBJ2-5; tentative D call: TRBD2 (5 bases). The CDR3 has 17 residues. Deletions cut 7 bases from V and 1 base from J, with 25 bases between. Germline values: CDR1 SQVTM, CDR2 ANQGSEA. The CDR3 reads CSADPAPEATTQETQYF. The CDR3 nucleotides read TGCAGCGCCGATCCAGCACCGGAGGCCACCACCCAAGAGACCCAGTACTTC.

The chain couples TRBV11-3 to TRBJ2-1, with D uncertain. V lost 5 bases and J 4 bases, leaving 18 bases between the germline ends. The length of the CDR3 is 16 residues. Germline values: CDR1 SGHNT, CDR2 YENEEA. CDR3 amino acids: CASSQRKEAGYNEQFF. CDR3 DNA: TGTGCCAGCAGCCAAAGGAAAGAGGCAGGATACAATGAGCAGTTCTTC.

The V gene is TRBV5-1, the J gene TRBJ2-1, with 7 bases fitting TRBD2. CDR1 and CDR2 from the germline V gene are SGHRS and YFSETQ. V trimming: 5 bases; J trimming: 5 bases; junction bases outside the gene matches: 7. The CDR3 spans 14 residues. The CDR3 region is CASRSGRGDNEQFF. As DNA, the CDR3 is TGCGCCAGCAGATCCGGTCGGGGGGACAATGAGCAGTTCTTC.

J is TRBJ1-1 and V is TRBV5-1; D gene unclear. V lost 1 base, J lost 6 bases, and 7 bases lay in between. Germline V CDR1 and CDR2: SGHRS, YFSETQ. CDR3 size: 12 residues. Here the CDR3 reads CASSLTRAEAFF. The CDR3 nucleotides are TGCGCCAGCAGCTTGACCCGAGCTGAAGCTTTCTTT. The full variable domain, rest sourced from reference TRBV5-1 and TRBJ1-1, is KAGVTQTPRYLIKTRGQQVTLSCSPISGHRSVSWYQQTPGQGLQFLFEYFSETQRNKGNFPGRFSGRQFSNSRSEMNVSTLELGDSALYLCASSLTRAEAFFGQGTRLTVV.

Only one count was recorded for this clone. The sample carries other DNA sequences with the same CDR3. The rearrangement uses TRBV6-5 and TRBJ2-7; D is undetermined. Trimming removed 5 bases at V and 2 bases at J, with 7 bases between. Germline values: CDR1 MNHEY, CDR2 SVGAGI. There are 12 residues in the CDR3. The CDR3 DNA sequence: TGTGCCAGCAGTCCCGGGCCCTACGAGCAGTACTTC. Amino acid sequence: CASSPGPYEQYF.

This chain uses TRBV10-3 with TRBJ2-2; TRBD1 is a possible D gene (6 bases). CDR1 and CDR2 from the germline V gene are ENHRY and SYGVKD. The CDR3 length is 17 residues. Trimming took 3 bases from V and 0 from J, leaving 14 bases between them. CDR3 residues: CAISDHIGTTNTGELFF. The DNA of the CDR3 is TGTGCCATCAGTGATCATATTGGGACAACGAACACCGGGGAGCTGTTTTTT.

V and J are TRBV7-6 and TRBJ1-5; D not certain. CDR1 is SGHVS, CDR2 FNYEAQ, per germline. This CDR3 spans 13 amino acids. V was pared by 1 base and J by 3 bases, with 4 bases between. DNA of the CDR3: TGTGCCAGCAGCTTAGATATCAATCAGCCCCAGCATTTT. Translating it yields CASSLDINQPQHF.

The chain is built from TRBV7-9 and TRBJ1-2, with D maybe TRBD1 (6 bases). CDR1 SEHNR and CDR2 FQNEAQ come from the germline V gene (reference sequence). This CDR3 comprises 11 residues. V was trimmed by 5 bases and J by 14 bases, leaving 15 bases between them. CDR3 protein: CASSPPRGWTF. CDR3 DNA sequence: TGTGCCAGCAGCCCCCCAAGGGGGTGGACCTTC.

The gene calls are TRBV6-1 and TRBJ2-1; 12 bases match TRBD2. The CDR3 consists of 18 residues. Germline V gene lookup returns CDR1 MNHNS and CDR2 SASEGT. The J segment lost 0 bases and the V segment lost 3 bases, leaving 6 bases of the junction unmatched. The CDR3: CASSEGTSGLPSYNEQFF. The CDR3 nucleotides are TGTGCCAGCAGTGAGGGGACTAGCGGGCTCCCCTCCTACAATGAGCAGTTCTTC.

The rearrangement uses TRBV4-1 and TRBJ1-2; D not certain. Trimming pared 7 bases from V and 3 bases from J, leaving 15 bases between. There are 14 residues in the CDR3. Germline V gene sequence: CDR1 MGHRA, CDR2 YSYEKL. The CDR3 spells CASKPGIGDYGYTF. The CDR3 bases are TGCGCCAGCAAACCTGGGATTGGAGACTATGGCTACACCTTC.

The chain links TRBV29-1 to TRBJ2-2; TRBD2 matches 7 bases. The germline CDR1 and CDR2 sequences are SQVTM and ANQGSEA. This CDR3 has 15 residues. J lost 6 bases, V lost 4 bases, and 11 bases had no gene match. Here the CDR3 reads CSVGLGDYRAGELFF. DNA for the CDR3: TGCAGCGTTGGCTTAGGGGACTACCGCGCCGGGGAGCTGTTTTTT.

V gene TRBV18 combines with J gene TRBJ2-7, with 7 bases fitting TRBD1. V shed 2 bases, J shed 2 bases, and the junction held 3 bases outside the gene matches. The CDR3 consists of 14 residues. Germline assignment: CDR1 KGHSH and CDR2 LQKENI. The CDR3 DNA reads TGTGCCAGCTCACCAGGGACAGTCACCTACGAGCAGTACTTC. This sequence encodes CASSPGTVTYEQYF.

The V gene is TRBV29-1, the J gene TRBJ2-3, with D tentatively TRBD1 (6 bases). Between the trimmed V and J ends, which lost 7 bases and 5 bases, there was a span of 10 bases. The CDR3 contains 11 residues. Germline V lookup: CDR1 SQVTM, CDR2 ANQGSEA. The CDR3 coding sequence is TGCAGCGCCCCCAGGGGAGATACGCAGTATTTT. It translates to CSAPRGDTQYF.

The sample holds one count of this clone. The rearrangement uses TRBV11-2 and TRBJ1-3; D is ambiguous. The V end was cut by 7 bases, the J end by 1 base, with 11 bases between. Germline V gives CDR1 SGHAT, CDR2 FQNNGV. This CDR3 is built from 14 residues. Written as DNA, the CDR3 is TGTGCCAGCACCCCCGTTAGTTCTGGAAACACCATATATTTT. Residues: CASTPVSSGNTIYF.

The chain employs TRBV11-2 and TRBJ2-1; D is perhaps TRBD2 (6 bases). CDR1 is SGHAT and CDR2 is FQNNGV in the germline V gene. CDR3 length equals 14 residues. Trimming took 6 bases from V and 5 from J, leaving 14 bases between them. This chain's CDR3 is CASSRAGLHNEQFF. The CDR3 DNA reads as TGTGCCAGCAGTCGGGCGGGGCTACACAATGAGCAGTTCTTC.

The rearrangement uses TRBV5-1 and TRBJ2-2, with D maybe TRBD1 (5 bases). Deletions cut 4 bases from V and 3 bases from J, with 10 bases between. The V gene's germline CDR1 is SGHRS and CDR2 YFSETQ. This CDR3 has 14 residues. The CDR3 nucleotides are TGCGCCAGCAGCCAGGACATAGACACCGGGGAGCTGTTTTTT. This codes for CASSQDIDTGELFF.

This chain uses TRBV2 with TRBJ1-2; 7 bases are a match to TRBD1. With V trimmed by 6 bases and J by 1 base, 11 bases remained unmatched. Germline V gene data show CDR1 as SNHLY and CDR2 as FYNNEI. The CDR3 runs to 16 residues. CDR3 amino acids: CASSPWGQGVNYGYTF. In DNA form, the CDR3 reads TGTGCCAGCAGCCCCTGGGGCCAGGGGGTTAACTATGGCTACACCTTC.

The CDR3 spells CASSRTPETYNEQFF. The CDR3 DNA follows: TGTGCCAGCAGCCGGACGCCCGAAACCTACAATGAGCAGTTCTTC. This sequence joins TRBV5-4 and TRBJ2-1; D unclear. Germline V gene sequence: CDR1 SGHNT, CDR2 YYREEE (reference sequence). Trimming stripped 4 bases from V and 2 bases from J, with 13 bases between. This CDR3 comprises 15 residues.

This clone was recorded only once. The J gene is TRBJ2-3, the V gene TRBV6-1; possibly TRBD1 or TRBD2 for D (5 bases each). The germline CDR1 and CDR2 sequences are MNHNS and SASEGT. The V end was cut by 0 bases, the J end by 1 base, with 8 bases between. This CDR3 spans 15 amino acids. CDR3 nucleotides: TGTGCCAGCAGTGAAGCAGGGGACGGCACAGATACGCAGTATTTT. Residues: CASSEAGDGTDTQYF.

This chain connects TRBV7-9 to TRBJ2-7; the D call may be TRBD1 or TRBD2 (6 bases each). There are 14 residues in the CDR3. Germline-derived CDR1 and CDR2 are SEHNR and FQNEAQ (reference sequence). V was shortened by 1 base and J by 5 bases, with 12 bases between the two germline ends. In DNA, the CDR3 is TGTGCCAGCAGCTTAGGGGGGGCTGGCAACGAGCAGTACTTC. It codes for CASSLGGAGNEQYF.